The next 4 T cell receptor beta chains were all read from a single sample in a study of blood T cell repertoires in COVID-19. Sequencing was performed with immunoSEQ multiplex PCR; in TCRdb, only in-frame clones are kept and a portion is missing. The sample consists of over 80,000 clones, approximately 85% of them appearing once. Sequences were obtained from peripheral blood. These receptors were taken from a man in his 70s with acute or convalescent COVID-19.

V and J are TRBV28 and TRBJ2-1; 15 nucleotides line up with TRBD2. This CDR3 has 15 residues. CDR1 and CDR2 from the germline V gene are MDHEN and SYDVKM. Trimming removed 5 bases from V and 9 bases from J; junction bases left unmatched: 5. The CDR3 is CASSMPGLAGGEQFF. The CDR3 coding sequence is TGTGCCAGCAGTATGCCGGGACTAGCGGGAGGTGAGCAGTTCTTC.

CDR3 bases: TGTGCCATCAGGACTAGCGGGAGTATCTACGAGCAGTACTTC. Translated, it gives CAIRTSGSIYEQYF. The chain links TRBV10-3 to TRBJ2-7; TRBD2 matches 12 bases. This CDR3 has 14 residues. Per the germline V gene, CDR1 is ENHRY and CDR2 is SYGVKD. V lost 6 bases to trimming and J lost 3 bases; unmatched junction nucleotides: 3.

The chain recombines TRBV4-3 with TRBJ2-1, with TRBD2 matching 12 bases. Per the germline V gene, CDR1 is LGHNA and CDR2 is YSLEER. The V gene end was trimmed by 0 bases and the J gene end by 6 bases; junction bases not matched to a gene: 9. CDR3 length equals 18 residues. CDR3 protein: CASSQDALAGGTGNEQFF. The CDR3 region has the DNA TGCGCCAGCAGCCAAGATGCCCTAGCGGGAGGGACTGGCAATGAGCAGTTCTTC.

This clone has more than one count but fewer than ten. CDR3 sequence reads: CASSPRTGNEKLFF. In DNA, the CDR3 is TGTGCCAGCAGCCCCCGGACAGGGAATGAAAAACTGTTTTTT. This chain connects TRBV13 to TRBJ1-4; the match to TRBD1 covers 8 bases. Germline V gene data show CDR1 as PRHDT and CDR2 as FYEKMQ (reference sequence). This CDR3 has 14 residues. Trimming removed 5 bases from V and 5 bases from J; junction bases left unmatched: 4.